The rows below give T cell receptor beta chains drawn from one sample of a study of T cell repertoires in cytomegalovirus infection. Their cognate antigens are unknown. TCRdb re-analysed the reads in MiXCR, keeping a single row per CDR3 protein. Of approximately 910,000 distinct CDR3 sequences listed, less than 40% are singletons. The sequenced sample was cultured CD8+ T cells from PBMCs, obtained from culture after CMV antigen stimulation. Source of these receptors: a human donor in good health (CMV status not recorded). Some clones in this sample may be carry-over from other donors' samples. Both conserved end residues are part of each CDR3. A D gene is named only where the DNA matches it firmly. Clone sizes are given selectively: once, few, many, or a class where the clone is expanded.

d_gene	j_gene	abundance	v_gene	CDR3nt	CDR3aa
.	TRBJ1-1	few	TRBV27	TGTGCCAGCAGCAATATCGGGGGCGGGACTGAAGCTTTCTTT	CASSNIGGGTEAFF
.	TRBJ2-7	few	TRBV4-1	TGCGCCAGCAGCCAAATCGGCGACGAGCAGTACTTC	CASSQIGDEQYF
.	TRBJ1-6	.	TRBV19	TGTGCCAGTCTTGAAGAGAGCTCCTATAATTCACCCCTCCACTTT	CASLEESSYNSPLHF
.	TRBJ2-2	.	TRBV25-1	TGTGCCAGCAGTGAGTGGGGCACCGGGGAGCTGTTTTTT	CASSEWGTGELFF
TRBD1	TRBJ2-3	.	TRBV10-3	TGTGCCATCAGGGTTAGCCGGGACAGGAGCACAGATACGCAGTATTTT	CAIRVSRDRSTDTQYF
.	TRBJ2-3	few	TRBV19	TGTGCCAGTAGTATAGAGTTGGAGGGGTGGTTGGGCACAGATACGCAGTATTTT	CASSIELEGWLGTDTQYF
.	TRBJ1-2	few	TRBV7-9	TGTGCCAGCAGCGAAGTGGGTTTGATCTATGGCTACACCTTC	CASSEVGLIYGYTF
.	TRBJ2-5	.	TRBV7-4	TGTGCCAGCAGCTTTGTGATAGAGACCCAGTACTTC	CASSFVIETQYF
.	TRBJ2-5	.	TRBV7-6	TGTCTGGGACACCCGTACCAAGAGACCCAGTACTTC	CLGHPYQETQYF
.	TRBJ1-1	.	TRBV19	TGTGCCAGTAGGGACCGAGGATACCTGAACACTGAAGCTTTCTTT	CASRDRGYLNTEAFF
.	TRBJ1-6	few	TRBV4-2	TGTGCCAGCAGCCACTCCGGGGCCACCAATTCACCCCTCCACTTT	CASSHSGATNSPLHF
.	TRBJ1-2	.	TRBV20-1	TGCAGTGCCCCCCTTATCGGGATCGACTATGGCTACACCTTC	CSAPLIGIDYGYTF
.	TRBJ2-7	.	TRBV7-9	TGTGCCAGCACCCTCGCCGATGGGTTAACCTACGAGCAGTACTTC	CASTLADGLTYEQYF
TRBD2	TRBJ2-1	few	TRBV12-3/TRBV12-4	TGTGCCAGCAGTTCCATGACGGGGGGGCTCTACAATGAGCAGTTCTTC	CASSSMTGGLYNEQFF
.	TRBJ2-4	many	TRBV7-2	TGTGCCAGCAGCTTCCTTGGTATACACATTCAGTACTTC	CASSFLGIHIQYF
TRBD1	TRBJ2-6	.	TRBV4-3	TGCGCCAGCAGCCAAGAGTGGTGGGGGACAGGGAGCGGGGCCAACGTCCTGACTTTC	CASSQEWWGTGSGANVLTF
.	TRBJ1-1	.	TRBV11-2	TGTGCCAGCAGCTTCCAAGGGCCTATGAACACTGAAGCTTTCTTT	CASSFQGPMNTEAFF
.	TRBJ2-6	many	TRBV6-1	TGTGCCAGCAGTGGGGAGGGGACAGAACCCTCTGGGGCCAACGTCCTGACTTTC	CASSGEGTEPSGANVLTF
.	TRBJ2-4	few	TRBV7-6	TGTGCCAGCAGCTTATCAGGGGACGGAAACATTCAGTACTTC	CASSLSGDGNIQYF
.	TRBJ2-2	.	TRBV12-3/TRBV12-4	TGTGCCAGCAGTTTCGAGGAGTCAGCCGGGGAGCTGTTTTTT	CASSFEESAGELFF
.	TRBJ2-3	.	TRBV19	TGTGCCAGTAGTATTGGGTCGGGGACCAACCCGGATACGCAGTATTTT	CASSIGSGTNPDTQYF
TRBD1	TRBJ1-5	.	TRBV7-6	TGTGCCAGCAGCCCCGGGACAGGGAGGTTACAGCCCCAGCATTTT	CASSPGTGRLQPQHF
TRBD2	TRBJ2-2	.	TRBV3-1	TGTGCCAGCAGCCACCATGGACTAGCGGGGGTCAACACCGGGGAGCTGTTTTTT	CASSHHGLAGVNTGELFF
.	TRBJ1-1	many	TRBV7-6	TGTGCCAGCAGCTTAGATGCAGGGTTTGGCACTGAAGCTTTCTTT	CASSLDAGFGTEAFF
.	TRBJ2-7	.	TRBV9	TGTGCCAGCAGCGTTTTTGACGGGACCTACGAGCAGTACTTC	CASSVFDGTYEQYF